The next 20 T cell receptor beta chains were all read from a single sample in a study of blood T cell repertoires in COVID-19. Profiled with immunoSEQ multiplex PCR; TCRdb holds only in-frame clones, not every one. The table includes about 220,000 clones, 80% detected once. The specimen sequenced was peripheral blood. These receptor sequences come from a woman aged 70-85 years with acute or convalescent COVID-19.

This clone was seen a single time. V and J are TRBV5-1 and TRBJ1-6; 7 bases align to TRBD1. Germline V gene data show CDR1 as SGHRS and CDR2 as YFSETQ. With 2 bases clipped from V and 10 bases from J, the junction kept 6 bases outside the gene matches. This CDR3 is 14 amino acids long. CDR3 bases: TGCGCCAGCAGCTTCGACAGGGAAATGTCACCCCTCCACTTT. This codes for CASSFDREMSPLHF.

The chain has TRBV10-2 and TRBJ1-2, with 8 bases identical to TRBD1. Trimming took 6 bases from V and 7 from J; bases not matched to a gene: 16. The CDR3 has 16 residues. CDR1 WSHSY and CDR2 SAAADI come from the germline V gene. CDR3 sequence (DNA): TGCGCCAGCAGCGAAAGGACTGGACAGGGAACAACTGGCTACACCTTC. Amino acid sequence: CASSERTGQGTTGYTF.

The chain employs TRBV18 and TRBJ1-1; TRBD1 is a possible D gene (5 bases). V was pared by 1 base and J by 4 bases, with 13 bases between. The V gene's germline CDR1 is KGHSH and CDR2 LQKENI. This CDR3 has 15 amino acids. CDR3 protein: CASSPRQGSSTEAFF. The CDR3 DNA is TGTGCCAGCTCACCACGTCAGGGTAGCTCCACTGAAGCTTTCTTT.

The chain couples TRBV5-1 to TRBJ1-3; 11 nucleotides align to TRBD1. The CDR3 spans 17 residues. With V trimmed by 7 bases and J by 0 bases, 9 bases remained unmatched. Germline V gene data show CDR1 as SGHRS and CDR2 as YFSETQ. This chain's CDR3 is CASRRDRGFNSGNTIYF. CDR3 DNA sequence: TGCGCCAGCCGGAGGGACAGGGGGTTTAACTCTGGAAACACCATATATTTT.

The chain employs TRBV2 and TRBJ1-1; 7 bases are shared with TRBD1. This CDR3 has 16 residues. The J segment lost 2 bases and the V segment lost 3 bases, leaving 9 bases of the junction unmatched. Germline assignment: CDR1 SNHLY and CDR2 FYNNEI. The CDR3: CASSEAQGGGNTEAFF. CDR3 coding DNA: TGTGCCAGCAGTGAGGCCCAGGGGGGAGGAAACACTGAAGCTTTCTTT.

The chain has TRBV30 and TRBJ1-1; 8 bases map to TRBD1. This CDR3 is 15 amino acids long. V shed 5 bases, J shed 3 bases, and the junction held 11 bases outside the gene matches. In germline, CDR1 is GTSNPN, CDR2 SVGIG (reference sequence). The CDR3 region has the DNA TGTGCCTGGGGTACCTATACAGGGGGTGACACTGAAGCTTTCTTT. This codes for CAWGTYTGGDTEAFF.

This clone was counted a single time. The chain recombines TRBV7-2 with TRBJ2-5; 9 nucleotides align to TRBD2. Looked up from germline, CDR1 is SGHTA and CDR2 is FQGNSA. The CDR3 runs to 16 residues. Losses at the gene ends were 5 bases for V and 3 bases for J; bases not matched to a gene: 10. DNA for the CDR3: TGTGCCAGCAGCCTAATGGGCGGGGGGGCAGAAGAGACCCAGTACTTC. Its translation: CASSLMGGGAEETQYF.

The chain carries TRBV7-9 and TRBJ2-7, with D possibly TRBD1 on 5 matching bases. The CDR3 contains 14 residues. From germline, CDR1 is SEHNR and CDR2 FQNEAQ (reference sequence). V was cut by 7 bases and J by 3 bases, with 16 bases left in between. CDR3 residues: CASKLSSDNYEQYF. The CDR3 bases are TGTGCCAGCAAATTGTCCTCGGACAACTACGAGCAGTACTTC. Complete variable domain (other parts from reference TRBV7-9 and TRBJ2-7): DTGVSQNPRHKITKRGQNVTFRCDPISEHNRLYWYRQTLGQGPEFLTYFQNEAQLEKSRLLSDRFSAERPKGSFSTLEIQRTEQGDSAMYLCASKLSSDNYEQYFGPGTRLTVT.

The gene calls are TRBV30 and TRBJ1-4; D is perhaps TRBD1 (6 bases). Trimming stripped 0 bases from V and 2 bases from J, with 16 bases between. CDR3 size: 17 residues. Germline CDR1 GTSNPN, CDR2 SVGIG (reference sequence). This chain's CDR3 is CAWSVTGFWGTNEKLFF. In DNA form, the CDR3 reads TGTGCCTGGAGTGTCACAGGGTTTTGGGGGACTAATGAAAAACTGTTTTTT.

The chain is built from TRBV30 and TRBJ2-2, with TRBD1 identical over 10 bases. CDR3 length: 16 amino acids. Germline assignment: CDR1 GTSNPN and CDR2 SVGIG (reference sequence). The V gene end was trimmed by 2 bases and the J gene end by 4 bases; junction bases not matched to a gene: 7. The CDR3 sequence: CAWSRDRGSGTGELFF. The CDR3 DNA is TGTGCCTGGAGTCGGGACAGGGGTTCGGGCACCGGGGAGCTGTTTTTT.

The chain recombines TRBV6-6 with TRBJ1-2, with D perhaps TRBD1 (6 bases). The germline V gene has CDR1 MNHNY and CDR2 SVGAGI (reference sequence). CDR3 size: 12 residues. The V end was cut by 8 bases, the J end by 2 bases, with 9 bases between. CDR3 region: CASAQGNYGYTF. DNA of the CDR3: TGTGCCAGCGCACAGGGCAACTATGGCTACACCTTC.

V is TRBV6-5 and J is TRBJ1-1; TRBD1 is a possible D gene (6 bases). CDR3 length: 15 residues. CDR1 and CDR2 from the germline V gene are MNHEY and SVGAGI. The V end was cut by 0 bases, the J end by 4 bases, with 12 bases between. The CDR3 here is CASSYSETGVTEAFF. The DNA for the CDR3 is TGTGCCAGCAGTTACTCCGAGACAGGAGTCACTGAAGCTTTCTTT.

The rearrangement uses TRBV18 and TRBJ2-5; D is unclear. Trimming took off 3 bases at V and 5 bases at J, with 10 bases between the two ends. The CDR3 has 13 residues. CDR1 is KGHSH and CDR2 is LQKENI in the germline V gene. CDR3: CASSPGSKETQYF. In nucleotides, the CDR3 is TGTGCCAGCTCACCGGGTAGCAAGGAGACCCAGTACTTC.

J is TRBJ2-1 and V is TRBV2; 8 bases match TRBD2. Trimming removed 6 bases from V and 0 bases from J; junction bases left unmatched: 4. The germline V gene has CDR1 SNHLY and CDR2 FYNNEI. This CDR3 region has 15 residues. CDR3 sequence reads: CASSGGASSYNEQFF. CDR3 nucleotides: TGTGCCAGCAGCGGGGGGGCGAGCTCCTACAATGAGCAGTTCTTC.

The chain couples TRBV2 to TRBJ2-3; TRBD1 aligns across 11 bases. CDR1 is SNHLY, CDR2 FYNNEI, per germline. Trimming took 11 bases from V and 2 from J; bases not matched to a gene: 6. The CDR3 covers 14 residues. The CDR3 spells CASGQGADTDTQYF. The CDR3 nucleotides read TGTGCCTCCGGACAGGGGGCGGACACAGATACGCAGTATTTT.

The CDR3 DNA sequence: TGCGCCAGCAGCTTGAGTATTACGGGTACCTACGAGCAGTACTTC. This codes for CASSLSITGTYEQYF. The chain uses TRBV5-1 and TRBJ2-7, with D hard to call. Trimming removed 1 base from V and 2 bases from J, with 13 bases in between. The CDR3 runs to 15 residues. The germline V gene encodes CDR1 SGHRS and CDR2 YFSETQ.

V gene TRBV9 combines with J gene TRBJ2-1; D is unresolved. V was shortened by 7 bases and J by 7 bases, with 15 bases between the two germline ends. This CDR3 region has 13 residues. The V gene's germline CDR1 is SGDLS and CDR2 YYNGEE. The CDR3 loop is CASGVRPLNEQFF. In DNA, the CDR3 is TGTGCCAGCGGAGTTCGACCGCTTAATGAGCAGTTCTTC.

This sequence joins TRBV7-3 and TRBJ2-5; D may be TRBD2 (6 bases). Trimming took off 2 bases at V and 4 bases at J, with 14 bases between the two ends. The CDR3 contains 15 residues. The V gene's germline CDR1 is SGHTA and CDR2 FQGTGA. The CDR3 DNA follows: TGTGCCAGCAGCTTAGCCGCGGGGTGGGGAGAGACCCAGTACTTC. Protein product: CASSLAAGWGETQYF.

This chain links TRBV6-6 with TRBJ1-4, with 7 nucleotides matching TRBD1. The V gene end was trimmed by 5 bases and the J gene end by 2 bases; junction bases not matched to a gene: 11. The CDR3 sequence is 17 residues long. Germline V CDR1 and CDR2: MNHNY, SVGAGI (reference sequence). The DNA for the CDR3 is TGTGCCAGCAGTCGTACAGGGGCAAGAGCCACTAATGAAAAACTGTTTTTT. Translated, it gives CASSRTGARATNEKLFF.

V and J are TRBV11-2 and TRBJ1-2; 8 bases agree with TRBD1. The CDR3 is 14 amino acids. Germline V CDR1 and CDR2: SGHAT, FQNNGV. The V and J ends lost 0 bases and 7 bases, in that order; junction bases with no gene match: 4. The CDR3 region is CASSLDLTGAGYTF. As DNA, the CDR3 is TGTGCCAGCAGCTTAGATTTGACAGGGGCTGGCTACACCTTC.